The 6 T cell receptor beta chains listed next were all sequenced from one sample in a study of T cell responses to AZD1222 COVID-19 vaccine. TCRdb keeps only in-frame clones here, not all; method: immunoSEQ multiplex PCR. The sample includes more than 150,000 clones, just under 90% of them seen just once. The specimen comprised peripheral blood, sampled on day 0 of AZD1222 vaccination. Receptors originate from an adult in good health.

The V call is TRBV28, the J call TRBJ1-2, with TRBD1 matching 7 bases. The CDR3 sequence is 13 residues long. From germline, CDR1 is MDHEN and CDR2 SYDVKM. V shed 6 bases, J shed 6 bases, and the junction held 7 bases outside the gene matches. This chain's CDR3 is CASSRPDRDGYTF. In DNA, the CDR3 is TGTGCCAGCAGCCGACCAGACAGGGATGGCTACACCTTC.

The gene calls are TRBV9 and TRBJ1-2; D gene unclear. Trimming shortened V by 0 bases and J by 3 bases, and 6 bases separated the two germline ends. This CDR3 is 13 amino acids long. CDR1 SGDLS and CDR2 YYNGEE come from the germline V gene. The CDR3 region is CASSVGVDYGYTF. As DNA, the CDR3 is TGTGCCAGCAGCGTAGGAGTTGACTATGGCTACACCTTC.

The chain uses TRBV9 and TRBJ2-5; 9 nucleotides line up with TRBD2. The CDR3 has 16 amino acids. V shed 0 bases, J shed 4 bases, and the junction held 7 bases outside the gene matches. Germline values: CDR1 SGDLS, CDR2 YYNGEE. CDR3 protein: CASSVGVSGSGETQYF. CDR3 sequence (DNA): TGTGCCAGCAGCGTAGGTGTTAGCGGGAGTGGAGAGACCCAGTACTTC.

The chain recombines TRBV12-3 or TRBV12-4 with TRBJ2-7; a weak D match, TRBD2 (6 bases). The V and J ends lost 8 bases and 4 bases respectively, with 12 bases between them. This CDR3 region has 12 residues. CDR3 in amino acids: CASRTTNYEQYF. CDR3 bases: TGTGCCAGCCGGACTACCAATTACGAGCAGTACTTC.

CDR3 nucleotide sequence: TGCGCCAGCAACTTACAGGGGGATGGCACCGGGGAGCTGTTTTTT. Its protein product is CASNLQGDGTGELFF. The chain couples TRBV10-2 to TRBJ2-2, with 8 bases fitting TRBD1. Germline CDR1 is WSHSY and CDR2 is SAAADI. This CDR3 has 15 residues. Losses at the gene ends were 7 bases for V and 4 bases for J; bases not matched to a gene: 8.

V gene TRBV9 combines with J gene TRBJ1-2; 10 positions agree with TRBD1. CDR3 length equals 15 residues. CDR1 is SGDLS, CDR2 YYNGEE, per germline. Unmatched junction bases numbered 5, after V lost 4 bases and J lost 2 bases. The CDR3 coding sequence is TGTGCCAGCAGCTTAGGGACAGGGGCGAACTATGGCTACACCTTC. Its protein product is CASSLGTGANYGYTF.